The 21 T cell receptor beta chains in this list originate from one sample, sequenced in a study of tumor-infiltrating lymphocytes in primary liver carcinoma. With a constant-region primer, TCR beta cDNA was made from around 530 ng of total RNA. Investigators got TCR beta libraries out of three nested multiplex PCR rounds, done with slightly modified ARM-PCR. Both of the initial two PCR rounds ran for about 11 cycles and employed TRBV1-TRBV30 forward primers alongside a C-beta reverse primer. TCRdb called the multiplex PCR reads again in MiXCR, with one record for every CDR3 protein. The sample carries more than 20,000 distinct CDR3 sequences, over 65% recorded once. Total RNA and DNA came together from approximately 22-30 mg of bulk tissue without cell sorting. The sequenced sample consisted of liver tumor tissue from sampling region 1. Sample subset: tumor region T1, superior pole. The receptors stem from a man in his forties with primary liver carcinoma and hepatitis B virus infection.

This clonotype showed up many times. One base away lies a much larger clone, so this may be a sequencing read error. The gene calls are TRBV13 and TRBJ2-7, with no clear D. From germline, CDR1 is PRHDT and CDR2 FYEKMQ (reference sequence). This CDR3 spans 14 amino acids. Here the CDR3 DNA reads TGTGCCAGCAGCTTACAGCTCCGGAACCCCGAGCAGCACTTC. Amino acids: CASSLQLRNPEQHF.

With respect to this clonotype: The junction and the germline gene differ at one end; a read error may be behind it. This chain joins TRBV11-2 and TRBJ1-1, with TRBD1 as a possible D gene (6 bases). Germline V gene data show CDR1 as SGHAT and CDR2 as FQNNGV. The length of the CDR3 is 17 residues. The CDR3: CASNSMGTGKLVREAFF. CDR3 in DNA: TGTGCCAGCAACTCAATGGGTACAGGGAAGTTAGTCCGTGAAGCTTTTTTT.

Points on this clonotype: A read error may produce the germline difference seen at one junction end. The chain combines TRBV11-2 with TRBJ1-1, with TRBD1 identical over 7 bases. This CDR3 spans 16 amino acids. The germline CDR1 and CDR2 sequences are SGHAT and FQNNGV. CDR3: CASRPSRGLANTEAFF. As DNA, the CDR3 is TGTGCCAGCCGCCCATCCAGGGGGTTGGCGAACACTGAAGCGTTCTTT.

This clonotype was seen a single time. One junction end does not reproduce the germline sequence, and a read error may be involved. The CDR3 DNA is TGTGCCAGCAGTTATACCCGGCCGACAGCCACTAGCAGTCAGTCCCATCATTTT. This gives the protein CASSYTRPTATSSQSHHF. The chain couples TRBV6-5 to TRBJ1-5; TRBD1 might be the D (5 bases). CDR1 is MNHEY, CDR2 SVGAGI, per germline. This CDR3 comprises 18 residues.

A word on this clonotype: Its ends do not fully match the called genes, so a read error is possible. This sequence joins TRBV10-2 and TRBJ1-6; the D gene is possibly TRBD1 (6 bases). The V gene's germline CDR1 is WSHSY and CDR2 SAAADI. The CDR3 spans 18 residues. The DNA for the CDR3 is TGCGCCGGCAGTGAGACAGAAACAGGGCTCTCCTGTAATTCACCCCTCCACTTT. This sequence encodes CAGSETETGLSCNSPLHF.

This clonotype was found a few times. V gene TRBV20-1 combines with J gene TRBJ1-1; D is perhaps TRBD1 (5 bases). Germline V gene data show CDR1 as DFQATT and CDR2 as SNEGSKA (reference sequence). V dropped 6 bases and J dropped 1 base, with 12 bases sitting between them. This CDR3 has 13 amino acids. The CDR3 protein is CSATGTENTEAFF. As DNA, the CDR3 is TGCAGTGCCACCGGGACCGAGAACACTGAAGCTTTCTTT.

Of note for this clonotype: A read error may account for a junction end that differs from germline. The chain links TRBV4-1 to TRBJ2-5; D is ambiguous. CDR1 and CDR2 from the germline V gene are MGHRA and YSYEKL. This CDR3 has 12 amino acids. In DNA form, the CDR3 reads TGCGCCGGCAGCCAAGATTCCCCGACCCAGTATTTC. This codes for CAGSQDSPTQYF.

The genes are TRBV6-4 and TRBJ2-3; TRBD2 is a possible D gene (7 bases). This CDR3 region has 15 residues. Germline V gene data show CDR1 as MRHNA and CDR2 as SNTAGT. Trimming took off 6 bases at V and 3 bases at J, with 16 bases between the two ends. The CDR3 DNA sequence: TGTGCCAGCAGCACCGGGGGGCCGAGAACAGATACGCAGTATTTT. Protein sequence: CASSTGGPRTDTQYF.

This chain links TRBV5-4 with TRBJ1-1, with D unresolved. From germline, CDR1 is SGHNT and CDR2 YYREEE (reference sequence). This CDR3 comprises 13 residues. V dropped 7 bases and J dropped 4 bases, with 14 bases sitting between them. CDR3 sequence reads: CASWSDDGTEAFF. CDR3 nucleotides: TGTGCCAGCTGGAGCGATGATGGCACTGAAGCTTTCTTT.

Details on this clonotype: Likely a read error: the CDR3 ends without its conserved phenylalanine or tryptophan. The V and J genes are TRBV11-2 and TRBJ1-2; D gene unclear. This CDR3 is built from 13 residues. Per the germline V gene, CDR1 is SGHAT and CDR2 is FQNNGV. For the CDR3, the DNA is TGTGCCATCAGCTTAGGAGCTAACTATTGCTACACCCTC. Its protein is CAISLGANYCYTL.

This clonotype is a singleton in its sample. The junction does not match germline at one end; this may be a read error. The CDR3 reads CASSFFGAANTEALF. Here the CDR3 DNA reads TGTGCCAGCAGCTTTTTTGGGGCGGCGAACACTGAAGCTCTCTTT. This rearrangement joins TRBV11-2 to TRBJ1-1, with D possibly matching TRBD1 (5 bases). The CDR3 length is 15 residues. Germline CDR1 and CDR2: SGHAT and FQNNGV.

The CDR3 coding sequence is TGTGCCAGCAGCTCCTGGGACTATAGCGGGAGGGGGACCCAGTACTTC. It codes for CASSSWDYSGRGTQYF. This chain joins TRBV5-6 and TRBJ2-5; 11 nucleotides align to TRBD2. CDR3 length: 16 residues. J was trimmed by 7 bases and V by 3 bases; bases with no gene match: 11. CDR1 and CDR2 from the germline V gene are SGHDT and YYEEEE.

This chain joins TRBV29-1 and TRBJ2-1, with 9 bases identical to TRBD2. The V gene end was trimmed by 3 bases and the J gene end by 7 bases; junction bases not matched to a gene: 13. The CDR3 consists of 16 residues. Germline CDR1 and CDR2: SQVTM and ANQGSEA. CDR3 in amino acids: CSVELPGLALLNEQFF. The CDR3, as DNA: TGCAGCGTTGAGTTACCGGGACTAGCACTTCTGAATGAGCAGTTCTTC.

This clonotype showed up many times. The V call is TRBV11-2, the J call TRBJ2-2; 9 bases fit TRBD2. V was clipped by 7 bases and J by 3 bases; unmatched bases: 15. The CDR3 spans 18 residues. CDR1 and CDR2 from the germline V gene are SGHAT and FQNNGV. CDR3: CASTARVAGGLYTGELFF. The CDR3 nucleotides read TGTGCCAGCACCGCGAGAGTCGCGGGAGGGCTATACACCGGGGAGCTGTTTTTT. The variable domain in full, with the rest retrieved from reference TRBV11-2 and TRBJ2-2, is EAGVAQSPRYKIIEKRQSVAFWCNPISGHATLYWYQQILGQGPKLLIQFQNNGVVDDSQLPKDRFSAERLKGVDSTLKIQPAKLEDSAVYLCASTARVAGGLYTGELFFGEGSRLTVL.

V is TRBV6-5 and J is TRBJ2-5; 8 nucleotides agree with TRBD1. Per the germline V gene, CDR1 is MNHEY and CDR2 is SVGAGI. This CDR3 has 14 residues. CDR3 amino acids: CACSPGQGQETQYF. Written as DNA, the CDR3 is TGTGCTTGCAGTCCCGGACAGGGCCAAGAGACCCAGTACTTC.

This chain links TRBV10-3 with TRBJ1-5; D remains ambiguous. CDR1 ENHRY and CDR2 SYGVKD come from the germline V gene. V dropped 4 bases and J dropped 16 bases, with 23 bases sitting between them. This CDR3 has 14 amino acids. CDR3 nucleotide sequence: TGTGCCATCAGTGGGTATGAGGGCGATCAGCCTCAACATTTT. Translating it yields CAISGYEGDQPQHF.

Worth noting for this clonotype: The conserved final phenylalanine or tryptophan is absent from the CDR3, which likely points to a read error. This chain uses TRBV5-4 with TRBJ2-1; D remains ambiguous. CDR3 size: 13 residues. Germline V gene data show CDR1 as SGHNT and CDR2 as YYREEE (reference sequence). The CDR3 DNA sequence: TGTGCCTGCAGCTTGGTATTCGACAATGAGCAGTTCTGC. Its translation is CACSLVFDNEQFC.

The table lists this clonotype with a few counts. This chain uses TRBV11-2 with TRBJ1-1; the D is unclear. This CDR3 contains 17 residues. With 2 bases removed from V and 7 bases from J, the gap between germline ends came to 23 bases. The germline V gene encodes CDR1 SGHAT and CDR2 FQNNGV. The CDR3, as DNA: TGTGCCAGCAGCTTAATGTGTATAGGGAAGTTAATCCGTGAAGCTTTCTTT. This gives the protein CASSLMCIGKLIREAFF.

The chain is built from TRBV11-2 and TRBJ2-7, with a tentative D call TRBD1 (5 bases). V shed 1 base and J shed 6 bases, with 13 bases lying between them. CDR3 length: 14 amino acids. Looked up from germline, CDR1 is SGHAT and CDR2 is FQNNGV. The CDR3 is CASSLVVGLCEQYF. The CDR3 DNA is TGTGCCAGCAGCTTAGTGGTGGGGCTTTGCGAGCAGTACTTC.

V and J are TRBV11-3 and TRBJ2-5; 8 nucleotides line up with TRBD1. The CDR3 covers 13 residues. From germline, CDR1 is SGHNT and CDR2 YENEEA. The junction had 3 bases not matched to a gene; V was cut back by 5 bases and J by 4 bases. CDR3 nucleotides: TGTGCCAGCAGCACTACAGGGGGAGAGACCCAGTACTTC. Its protein is CASSTTGGETQYF.

About this clonotype: Lacking the conserved final phenylalanine or tryptophan, this CDR3 likely reflects a read error. The V gene is TRBV4-1, the J gene TRBJ1-6, with TRBD1 as a possible D gene (5 bases). Per germline, CDR1 MGHRA and CDR2 YSYEKL. The length of the CDR3 is 16 residues. CDR3 residues: CASSHHLQGADSPLHC. As DNA, the CDR3 is TGCGCCAGTAGCCACCACCTACAAGGGGCGGATTCACCCCTCCACTGT.